These T cell receptor beta chains were read from a single sample in a study of spatial heterogeneity in lung cancer. One entry per CDR3 protein, called by TCRdb with MiXCR from the 5' RACE reads. The table lists over 3,500 distinct CDR3 sequences, roughly a quarter of them singletons, with approximately 15% in the top ten. The input for sequencing was normal lung tissue next to the tumor, taken at surgery. These receptors all come from a male donor with early-stage non-small cell lung cancer. CDR3s include the opening cysteine and the closing phenylalanine or tryptophan. D genes are given only for firm matches. Some rows mark clone size as missing; the rest say once, few, many or name a class of expanded clone.

CDR3 DNA: TGTGCCAGCGGAGATACGCAGTATTTT
CDR3 protein: CASGDTQYF
D gene: NA
clone size: NA
V gene: TRBV6-2/TRBV6-3
J gene: TRBJ2-3

CDR3 DNA: TGCGCCAGCAGGTCCGGGACCTCCGTCACAAATACGCAGTATTTT
CDR3 protein: CASRSGTSVTNTQYF
D gene: NA
clone size: medium-sized
V gene: TRBV5-1
J gene: TRBJ2-3

CDR3 DNA: TGCAGTGCGAGGGCTAGGGCCAAAAACATTCAGTACTTC
CDR3 protein: CSARARAKNIQYF
D gene: NA
clone size: once
V gene: TRBV20-1
J gene: TRBJ2-4

CDR3 DNA: TGTGCCAGCTCCGCTTCGATGGACAGTAATCAGCCCCAGCATTTT
CDR3 protein: CASSASMDSNQPQHF
D gene: NA
clone size: medium-sized
V gene: TRBV18
J gene: TRBJ1-5

CDR3 DNA: TGCAGTGCCCAAATAGGAAACACCATATATTTT
CDR3 protein: CSAQIGNTIYF
D gene: NA
clone size: medium-sized
V gene: TRBV20-1
J gene: TRBJ1-3

CDR3 DNA: TGTGCCAGCAGCCCCTTGCGGACTAACACCGGGGAGCTGTTTTTT
CDR3 protein: CASSPLRTNTGELFF
D gene: NA
clone size: large
V gene: TRBV11-2
J gene: TRBJ2-2

CDR3 DNA: TGCGCCAGCAGCTTGGAATCCAGCGGGACTGGCAATGAGCAGTTCTTC
CDR3 protein: CASSLESSGTGNEQFF
D gene: TRBD2
clone size: medium-sized
V gene: TRBV5-1
J gene: TRBJ2-1

CDR3 DNA: TGTGCCAGCAGCCGGACAGGGGGCATGAGCTACGAGCAGTACTTC
CDR3 protein: CASSRTGGMSYEQYF
D gene: TRBD1
clone size: medium-sized
V gene: TRBV12-3/TRBV12-4
J gene: TRBJ2-7

CDR3 DNA: TGTGCCAGCAGTGAATCCCAAGGAAGCTATGGCTACACCTTC
CDR3 protein: CASSESQGSYGYTF
D gene: NA
clone size: medium-sized
V gene: TRBV6-1
J gene: TRBJ1-2

CDR3 DNA: TGCGCCAGCAGCCAAGATGGGATTTCTCACTATGGCTACACCTTC
CDR3 protein: CASSQDGISHYGYTF
D gene: NA
clone size: NA
V gene: TRBV4-3
J gene: TRBJ1-2

CDR3 DNA: TGTGCCAGCAGCCGTCCCACGGGGGAGAACACTGAAGCTTTCTTT
CDR3 protein: CASSRPTGENTEAFF
D gene: NA
clone size: medium-sized
V gene: TRBV12-3/TRBV12-4
J gene: TRBJ1-1

CDR3 DNA: TGTGCCAGCAGCCGGACAGGGAACAGCAATCAGCCCCAGCATTTT
CDR3 protein: CASSRTGNSNQPQHF
D gene: TRBD1
clone size: NA
V gene: TRBV5-5
J gene: TRBJ1-5

CDR3 DNA: TGTGCCAGCAGCCAAGTCAGCTTCTCCTACAATGAGCAGTTCTTC
CDR3 protein: CASSQVSFSYNEQFF
D gene: NA
clone size: few
V gene: TRBV14
J gene: TRBJ2-1

CDR3 DNA: TGCGCCAGCAGCCAAGGGCGGGGTATCGGACGGTGGACAGATACGCAGTATTTT
CDR3 protein: CASSQGRGIGRWTDTQYF
D gene: NA
clone size: NA
V gene: TRBV4-1
J gene: TRBJ2-3

CDR3 DNA: TGTGCCAGCTCAGTCGGGACTCTGAACACCGGGGAGCTGTTTTTT
CDR3 protein: CASSVGTLNTGELFF
D gene: NA
clone size: NA
V gene: TRBV18
J gene: TRBJ2-2

CDR3 DNA: TGTGCCTGGAGTGAGTCCGCGGAGTATGGCTACACCTTC
CDR3 protein: CAWSESAEYGYTF
D gene: NA
clone size: many
V gene: TRBV30
J gene: TRBJ1-2

CDR3 DNA: TGTGCCAGCAGCTTACGACGACAGGGGCGGACATACGAGCAGTACTTC
CDR3 protein: CASSLRRQGRTYEQYF
D gene: TRBD1
clone size: once
V gene: TRBV7-9
J gene: TRBJ2-7

CDR3 DNA: TGTGCCAGCAGCTTAGCGTGGCTTACAGATACGCAGTATTTT
CDR3 protein: CASSLAWLTDTQYF
D gene: NA
clone size: medium-sized
V gene: TRBV7-6
J gene: TRBJ2-3

CDR3 DNA: TGTGCCAGCAGCTTGATCGGCGGTCTCACCGGGGAGCTGTTTTTT
CDR3 protein: CASSLIGGLTGELFF
D gene: NA
clone size: medium-sized
V gene: TRBV7-8
J gene: TRBJ2-2

CDR3 DNA: TGCAGTGCTAGAGTTCGGGAAAGGACTAGCGGATTCACAGATACGCAGTATTTT
CDR3 protein: CSARVRERTSGFTDTQYF
D gene: TRBD2
clone size: medium-sized
V gene: TRBV20-1
J gene: TRBJ2-3

CDR3 DNA: TGCAGTGCTAGTCCGGCTGGAAACACCATATATTTT
CDR3 protein: CSASPAGNTIYF
D gene: NA
clone size: large
V gene: TRBV20-1
J gene: TRBJ1-3

CDR3 DNA: TGCAGCGTTGCCCAGGCCCAGAACACTGAAGCTTTCTTT
CDR3 protein: CSVAQAQNTEAFF
D gene: NA
clone size: medium-sized
V gene: TRBV29-1
J gene: TRBJ1-1

CDR3 DNA: TGTGCTACACGTTGGGACGGCAGAACGGAGACCCAGTACTTC
CDR3 protein: CATRWDGRTETQYF
D gene: NA
clone size: medium-sized
V gene: TRBV27
J gene: TRBJ2-5

CDR3 DNA: TGTGCCATCAGTGACGAGGGTCGGACTGAAGCTTTCTTT
CDR3 protein: CAISDEGRTEAFF
D gene: NA
clone size: medium-sized
V gene: TRBV10-3
J gene: TRBJ1-1

CDR3 DNA: TGTGCCAGCAGTTACTCGACAGTTTCTGGCACAGATACGCAGTATTTT
CDR3 protein: CASSYSTVSGTDTQYF
D gene: NA
clone size: medium-sized
V gene: TRBV6-5
J gene: TRBJ2-3

CDR3 DNA: TGTGCCAGCAGCCCGGCAATGGGCCTGGAAAAACTGTTTTTT
CDR3 protein: CASSPAMGLEKLFF
D gene: NA
clone size: NA
V gene: TRBV5-5
J gene: TRBJ1-4

CDR3 DNA: TGTGCCAGCAGCTTAGAAGCAACCGAGCGGGGCCGGTACTTC
CDR3 protein: CASSLEATERGRYF
D gene: TRBD2
clone size: medium-sized
V gene: TRBV7-6
J gene: TRBJ2-5

CDR3 DNA: TGTGCCAGCAGCCAGTCTTACTTAAACACTGAAGCTTTCTTT
CDR3 protein: CASSQSYLNTEAFF
D gene: NA
clone size: NA
V gene: TRBV3-1
J gene: TRBJ1-1

CDR3 DNA: TGCAGCGTCGCTCAGTCGTTCACTGAAGCTTTCTTT
CDR3 protein: CSVAQSFTEAFF
D gene: NA
clone size: NA
V gene: TRBV29-1
J gene: TRBJ1-1

CDR3 DNA: TGTGCCTCTCACGGGAGGTCGGAAGAGACCCAGTACTTC
CDR3 protein: CASHGRSEETQYF
D gene: TRBD2
clone size: NA
V gene: TRBV27
J gene: TRBJ2-5

CDR3 DNA: TGCGCCACCACCCCCGGGGAAACTACCTACGAGCAGTACTTC
CDR3 protein: CATTPGETTYEQYF
D gene: NA
clone size: NA
V gene: TRBV10-2
J gene: TRBJ2-7

CDR3 DNA: TGTGCCAGCAGTTTCAGGGCTGTCAATGAGCAGTTCTTC
CDR3 protein: CASSFRAVNEQFF
D gene: NA
clone size: NA
V gene: TRBV12-3/TRBV12-4
J gene: TRBJ2-1

CDR3 DNA: TGTGCCTGGAGTGTAAACGGGAGGGATACGCAGTATTTT
CDR3 protein: CAWSVNGRDTQYF
D gene: TRBD2
clone size: medium-sized
V gene: TRBV30
J gene: TRBJ2-3

CDR3 DNA: TGTGCTAGCAGCTTATCCCACGAGAACACTGAAGCTTTCTTT
CDR3 protein: CASSLSHENTEAFF
D gene: NA
clone size: NA
V gene: TRBV7-7
J gene: TRBJ1-1

CDR3 DNA: TGCGCCAGCAGCTGGGACAGTCCAAATTCACCCCTCCACTTT
CDR3 protein: CASSWDSPNSPLHF
D gene: TRBD1
clone size: medium-sized
V gene: TRBV5-1
J gene: TRBJ1-6

CDR3 DNA: TGCAGTGCCCTGAACGCCGGGACAGGGACTTCTGAAGCTTTCTTT
CDR3 protein: CSALNAGTGTSEAFF
D gene: TRBD1
clone size: many
V gene: TRBV20-1
J gene: TRBJ1-1

CDR3 DNA: TGTGCCAGCAACGCCGACACCCCTGGCTACACCTTC
CDR3 protein: CASNADTPGYTF
D gene: NA
clone size: medium-sized
V gene: TRBV28
J gene: TRBJ1-2

CDR3 DNA: TGTGCCAGCAGCTTACTCCAGTCGGGAGGGCTAAGAACAGAGACCCAGTACTTC
CDR3 protein: CASSLLQSGGLRTETQYF
D gene: TRBD2
clone size: medium-sized
V gene: TRBV7-9
J gene: TRBJ2-5

CDR3 DNA: TGCGCCAGCAGCGCCGACAGTTACGAGCAGTACTTC
CDR3 protein: CASSADSYEQYF
D gene: NA
clone size: few
V gene: TRBV5-1
J gene: TRBJ2-7

CDR3 DNA: TGTGCCAGCAGCAAAATACCCGGTGACAGTCCTAAAGAGACCCAGTACTTC
CDR3 protein: CASSKIPGDSPKETQYF
D gene: NA
clone size: NA
V gene: TRBV7-9
J gene: TRBJ2-5

CDR3 DNA: TGCGCCAGCAGCCAAGTGTGGGAGGGGTACAATGAGCAGTTCTTC
CDR3 protein: CASSQVWEGYNEQFF
D gene: TRBD2
clone size: NA
V gene: TRBV4-1
J gene: TRBJ2-1

CDR3 DNA: TGCAGTGCTAGCGGCAGCCCTCCTATTTACACTGAAGCTTTCTTT
CDR3 protein: CSASGSPPIYTEAFF
D gene: NA
clone size: medium-sized
V gene: TRBV20-1
J gene: TRBJ1-1

CDR3 DNA: TGTGCCAGCAGTGTAGGGACGGGATCGAACACTGAAGCTTTCTTT
CDR3 protein: CASSVGTGSNTEAFF
D gene: NA
clone size: medium-sized
V gene: TRBV6-1
J gene: TRBJ1-1

CDR3 DNA: TGTGCCAGCAGCTTAATCAGCAATGAGCAGTTCTTC
CDR3 protein: CASSLISNEQFF
D gene: NA
clone size: NA
V gene: TRBV7-9
J gene: TRBJ2-1

CDR3 DNA: TGTGCCAGCAGCCAAGACCGCCACCAAGAGACCCAGTACTTC
CDR3 protein: CASSQDRHQETQYF
D gene: NA
clone size: NA
V gene: TRBV3-1
J gene: TRBJ2-5

CDR3 DNA: TGTGCCAGCAGACGGGGACAGGACTACAATGAGCAGTTCTTC
CDR3 protein: CASRRGQDYNEQFF
D gene: TRBD1
clone size: once
V gene: TRBV25-1
J gene: TRBJ2-1

CDR3 DNA: TGCAGTGCTTATCCTTCGGGATTCCGCCACGAGCAGTACTTC
CDR3 protein: CSAYPSGFRHEQYF
D gene: NA
clone size: medium-sized
V gene: TRBV20-1
J gene: TRBJ2-7

CDR3 DNA: TGTGCCAGCAGCCGGACACTACTAAGCGTCGCAGATACGCAGTATTTT
CDR3 protein: CASSRTLLSVADTQYF
D gene: NA
clone size: NA
V gene: TRBV11-3
J gene: TRBJ2-3

CDR3 DNA: TGTGCCAGCAGTTTACAGGGCGATGAGCAGTTCTTC
CDR3 protein: CASSLQGDEQFF
D gene: NA
clone size: medium-sized
V gene: TRBV5-8
J gene: TRBJ2-1

CDR3 DNA: TGTGCCAGCAGCTTGGCGGGGCGTGTAAATGAGCAGTTCTTC
CDR3 protein: CASSLAGRVNEQFF
D gene: NA
clone size: NA
V gene: TRBV11-2
J gene: TRBJ2-1

CDR3 DNA: TGTGCCAGCAGCTTACCCAGCGGGAGCGAGCAGTACTTC
CDR3 protein: CASSLPSGSEQYF
D gene: TRBD2
clone size: medium-sized
V gene: TRBV7-8
J gene: TRBJ2-7

CDR3 DNA: TGTGCCAGCAGCTTAGCGCGGATGAACACTGAAGCTTTCTTT
CDR3 protein: CASSLARMNTEAFF
D gene: NA
clone size: once
V gene: TRBV7-8
J gene: TRBJ1-1

CDR3 DNA: TGCAGCGTTGTACGGCAGGGCACAGATACGCAGTATTTT
CDR3 protein: CSVVRQGTDTQYF
D gene: NA
clone size: NA
V gene: TRBV29-1
J gene: TRBJ2-3

CDR3 DNA: TGCAGCGTTGCGGCGGGGGTAGCGGGAGTCCACGAGCAGTACTTC
CDR3 protein: CSVAAGVAGVHEQYF
D gene: TRBD2
clone size: medium-sized
V gene: TRBV29-1
J gene: TRBJ2-7